The T cell receptor (beta chain) described here comes from a study of cytomegalovirus exposure and HLA in healthy donors. On the study more broadly: From HLA-typed donors, an early data release held roughly 80 million unique TCRs.

Findings and caveats of the study: TCR beta chains associated with HLA were, in a later analysis, more clonally expanded than equally common others. Earlier analysis found most TCR beta V segments productive about 87% or about 30% of the time.

Primers for the PCR totalled 60 Vbeta and 13 Jbeta. In the study's own analysis: Counted up in a later analysis, unique TCR beta chains came to about 80 million, with about 9.9 million shared. Sequenced by immunoSEQ multiplex PCR; TCRdb stores in-frame clones only, minus some. From that table come the V and J calls and clone size; the DNA was used to work out D and trimming. This sample yields under 200,000 clones, of which roughly 83% are seen a single time; roughly 1% belongs to the top ten. 16 amino acids form the CDR3, both terminal residues included. A note on this clone: Its target is not known. No DNA is shown, since the ends of the CDR3 on it are uncertain; the CDR3 is the one TCRdb lists.

This TCR derives from a man aged 25-45 years in good health and CMV-seronegative. The chain is built from TRBV1 and TRBJ1-1; TRBD1 is the table's D call, not checked against the DNA. TRBV1 is labeled a pseudogene. The sample consisted of PBMCs. CDR3 amino acids: CTSSQEVAGGNTEAFF.